The rows below give T cell receptor beta chains drawn from one sample of a study of blood T cells in healthy people across ages. TCRdb ran MiXCR on the 5' RACE reads and lists one entry per CDR3 protein. This table holds about 1.6 million distinct CDR3 sequences, about 35% found once. The sequenced sample consisted of blood. Receptor source: a woman aged 25 to 39 in good health. The CDR3 runs from the conserved cysteine through the conserved F or W. The order of the fields is clone size, J gene, V gene, D gene, CDR3 protein, CDR3 DNA. D genes are given only for firm matches. The size field is filled for only some rows; it gives once, few, many or a size class.

clone_size: NA
j_call: TRBJ2-2
v_call: TRBV27
d_call: TRBD2
cdr3_aa: CASSLMRLAGAGELFF
cdr3_nt: TGTGCCAGCAGTTTAATGCGTCTAGCGGGAGCCGGGGAGCTGTTTTTT

clone_size: few
j_call: TRBJ2-3
v_call: TRBV2
d_call: TRBD1
cdr3_aa: CASSEQGADTQYF
cdr3_nt: TGTGCCAGCAGTGAACAGGGGGCAGATACGCAGTATTTT

clone_size: NA
j_call: TRBJ2-4
v_call: TRBV20-1
d_call: NA
cdr3_aa: CSARRTDLSYGQYF
cdr3_nt: TGCAGTGCCCGCAGAACAGATTTATCCTACGGGCAGTACTTC

clone_size: few
j_call: TRBJ2-7
v_call: TRBV11-2
d_call: TRBD2
cdr3_aa: CASSSILAGPIYEQYF
cdr3_nt: TGTGCCAGCAGTTCCATACTAGCGGGGCCGATTTACGAGCAGTACTTC

clone_size: NA
j_call: TRBJ2-7
v_call: TRBV28
d_call: NA
cdr3_aa: CASSSRDIEGRTPYEQYF
cdr3_nt: TGTGCCAGCAGTTCTCGGGACATCGAAGGACGCACCCCTTACGAGCAGTACTTC

clone_size: many
j_call: TRBJ2-1
v_call: TRBV28
d_call: TRBD1
cdr3_aa: CASSLSRLRGNEQFF
cdr3_nt: TGTGCCAGCAGTTTATCCCGACTCAGGGGGAATGAGCAGTTCTTC

clone_size: NA
j_call: TRBJ1-4
v_call: TRBV29-1
d_call: NA
cdr3_aa: CSVQRGPNEKLFF
cdr3_nt: TGCAGCGTTCAGCGAGGGCCTAATGAAAAACTGTTTTTT

clone_size: NA
j_call: TRBJ1-6
v_call: TRBV10-3
d_call: NA
cdr3_aa: CAISVQGNSPLHF
cdr3_nt: TGTGCCATCAGTGTGCAGGGTAATTCACCCCTCCACTTT

clone_size: NA
j_call: TRBJ1-1
v_call: TRBV7-2
d_call: TRBD1
cdr3_aa: CASSLSAGGGDTEAFF
cdr3_nt: TGTGCCAGCAGCTTATCGGCAGGGGGGGGGGACACTGAAGCTTTCTTT

clone_size: NA
j_call: TRBJ2-2
v_call: TRBV20-1
d_call: NA
cdr3_aa: CSARERRDTNTGELFF
cdr3_nt: TGCAGTGCTAGAGAGAGACGGGACACAAACACCGGGGAGCTGTTTTTT

clone_size: few
j_call: TRBJ1-2
v_call: TRBV13
d_call: NA
cdr3_aa: CASSLRAVYGYTF
cdr3_nt: TGTGCCAGCAGCTTAAGGGCGGTCTATGGCTACACCTTC

clone_size: NA
j_call: TRBJ2-5
v_call: TRBV12-3/TRBV12-4
d_call: NA
cdr3_aa: CAGSFGGETQYF
cdr3_nt: TGTGCCGGCAGTTTTGGTGGAGAGACCCAGTACTTC

clone_size: few
j_call: TRBJ2-3
v_call: TRBV12-3/TRBV12-4
d_call: NA
cdr3_aa: CASSFGLKGADTQYF
cdr3_nt: TGTGCCAGCAGTTTTGGACTAAAGGGAGCGGATACGCAGTATTTT

clone_size: NA
j_call: TRBJ2-1
v_call: TRBV11-2
d_call: TRBD2
cdr3_aa: CARSLGSGRAYNEQFF
cdr3_nt: TGTGCCCGCAGCCTCGGCAGCGGGAGGGCCTACAATGAGCAGTTCTTC

clone_size: NA
j_call: TRBJ2-5
v_call: TRBV5-1
d_call: TRBD2
cdr3_aa: CASSPGGGEETQYF
cdr3_nt: TGTGCCAGCAGCCCCGGGGGAGGGGAAGAGACCCAGTACTTC

clone_size: NA
j_call: TRBJ2-1
v_call: TRBV20-1
d_call: TRBD2
cdr3_aa: CSAFTAGLVRRNNEQFF
cdr3_nt: TGCAGTGCTTTCACGGCTGGACTAGTCCGGAGAAACAATGAGCAGTTCTTC

clone_size: few
j_call: TRBJ1-2
v_call: TRBV12-3/TRBV12-4
d_call: NA
cdr3_aa: CASSPLRVWQGGYTF
cdr3_nt: TGTGCCAGCAGTCCTCTACGAGTGTGGCAGGGTGGCTACACCTTC

clone_size: NA
j_call: TRBJ2-1
v_call: TRBV9
d_call: NA
cdr3_aa: CASSVSGGSYEQFF
cdr3_nt: TGTGCCAGCAGCGTATCGGGGGGCTCCTACGAGCAGTTCTTC

clone_size: NA
j_call: TRBJ1-2
v_call: TRBV6-7
d_call: TRBD1
cdr3_aa: CASSSDRASNYGCTF
cdr3_nt: TGTGCCAGCAGTTCGGACAGGGCCTCTAACTATGGCTGCACCTTC

clone_size: NA
j_call: TRBJ1-2
v_call: TRBV20-1
d_call: NA
cdr3_aa: CSASWRVVYGYTF
cdr3_nt: TGCAGTGCTAGTTGGAGGGTAGTCTATGGCTACACCTTC

clone_size: few
j_call: TRBJ2-7
v_call: TRBV3-1
d_call: TRBD2
cdr3_aa: CASSARLAGATLASEQYF
cdr3_nt: TGTGCCAGCAGCGCCAGACTAGCGGGAGCTACTCTGGCCTCCGAGCAGTACTTC

clone_size: few
j_call: TRBJ1-5
v_call: TRBV12-3/TRBV12-4
d_call: NA
cdr3_aa: CASSLLGGQPQHF
cdr3_nt: TGTGCCAGCAGTTTACTCGGGGGACAGCCCCAGCATTTT

clone_size: NA
j_call: TRBJ2-5
v_call: TRBV3-1
d_call: NA
cdr3_aa: CASGTSLGSQYF
cdr3_nt: TGTGCCAGCGGCACCTCACTAGGGTCCCAGTACTTC

clone_size: NA
j_call: TRBJ2-1
v_call: TRBV7-8
d_call: TRBD2
cdr3_aa: CASIGLADPNEQFF
cdr3_nt: TGTGCCAGCATTGGACTAGCGGATCCAAATGAGCAGTTCTTC

clone_size: NA
j_call: TRBJ2-7
v_call: TRBV20-1
d_call: TRBD2
cdr3_aa: CSANGGRSSYEQYF
cdr3_nt: TGCAGTGCCAATGGCGGGAGAAGCTCCTACGAGCAGTACTTC

clone_size: many
j_call: TRBJ2-7
v_call: TRBV20-1
d_call: TRBD2
cdr3_aa: CSARGGLADSYEQYF
cdr3_nt: TGCAGTGCTAGAGGGGGACTAGCCGACTCCTACGAGCAGTACTTC